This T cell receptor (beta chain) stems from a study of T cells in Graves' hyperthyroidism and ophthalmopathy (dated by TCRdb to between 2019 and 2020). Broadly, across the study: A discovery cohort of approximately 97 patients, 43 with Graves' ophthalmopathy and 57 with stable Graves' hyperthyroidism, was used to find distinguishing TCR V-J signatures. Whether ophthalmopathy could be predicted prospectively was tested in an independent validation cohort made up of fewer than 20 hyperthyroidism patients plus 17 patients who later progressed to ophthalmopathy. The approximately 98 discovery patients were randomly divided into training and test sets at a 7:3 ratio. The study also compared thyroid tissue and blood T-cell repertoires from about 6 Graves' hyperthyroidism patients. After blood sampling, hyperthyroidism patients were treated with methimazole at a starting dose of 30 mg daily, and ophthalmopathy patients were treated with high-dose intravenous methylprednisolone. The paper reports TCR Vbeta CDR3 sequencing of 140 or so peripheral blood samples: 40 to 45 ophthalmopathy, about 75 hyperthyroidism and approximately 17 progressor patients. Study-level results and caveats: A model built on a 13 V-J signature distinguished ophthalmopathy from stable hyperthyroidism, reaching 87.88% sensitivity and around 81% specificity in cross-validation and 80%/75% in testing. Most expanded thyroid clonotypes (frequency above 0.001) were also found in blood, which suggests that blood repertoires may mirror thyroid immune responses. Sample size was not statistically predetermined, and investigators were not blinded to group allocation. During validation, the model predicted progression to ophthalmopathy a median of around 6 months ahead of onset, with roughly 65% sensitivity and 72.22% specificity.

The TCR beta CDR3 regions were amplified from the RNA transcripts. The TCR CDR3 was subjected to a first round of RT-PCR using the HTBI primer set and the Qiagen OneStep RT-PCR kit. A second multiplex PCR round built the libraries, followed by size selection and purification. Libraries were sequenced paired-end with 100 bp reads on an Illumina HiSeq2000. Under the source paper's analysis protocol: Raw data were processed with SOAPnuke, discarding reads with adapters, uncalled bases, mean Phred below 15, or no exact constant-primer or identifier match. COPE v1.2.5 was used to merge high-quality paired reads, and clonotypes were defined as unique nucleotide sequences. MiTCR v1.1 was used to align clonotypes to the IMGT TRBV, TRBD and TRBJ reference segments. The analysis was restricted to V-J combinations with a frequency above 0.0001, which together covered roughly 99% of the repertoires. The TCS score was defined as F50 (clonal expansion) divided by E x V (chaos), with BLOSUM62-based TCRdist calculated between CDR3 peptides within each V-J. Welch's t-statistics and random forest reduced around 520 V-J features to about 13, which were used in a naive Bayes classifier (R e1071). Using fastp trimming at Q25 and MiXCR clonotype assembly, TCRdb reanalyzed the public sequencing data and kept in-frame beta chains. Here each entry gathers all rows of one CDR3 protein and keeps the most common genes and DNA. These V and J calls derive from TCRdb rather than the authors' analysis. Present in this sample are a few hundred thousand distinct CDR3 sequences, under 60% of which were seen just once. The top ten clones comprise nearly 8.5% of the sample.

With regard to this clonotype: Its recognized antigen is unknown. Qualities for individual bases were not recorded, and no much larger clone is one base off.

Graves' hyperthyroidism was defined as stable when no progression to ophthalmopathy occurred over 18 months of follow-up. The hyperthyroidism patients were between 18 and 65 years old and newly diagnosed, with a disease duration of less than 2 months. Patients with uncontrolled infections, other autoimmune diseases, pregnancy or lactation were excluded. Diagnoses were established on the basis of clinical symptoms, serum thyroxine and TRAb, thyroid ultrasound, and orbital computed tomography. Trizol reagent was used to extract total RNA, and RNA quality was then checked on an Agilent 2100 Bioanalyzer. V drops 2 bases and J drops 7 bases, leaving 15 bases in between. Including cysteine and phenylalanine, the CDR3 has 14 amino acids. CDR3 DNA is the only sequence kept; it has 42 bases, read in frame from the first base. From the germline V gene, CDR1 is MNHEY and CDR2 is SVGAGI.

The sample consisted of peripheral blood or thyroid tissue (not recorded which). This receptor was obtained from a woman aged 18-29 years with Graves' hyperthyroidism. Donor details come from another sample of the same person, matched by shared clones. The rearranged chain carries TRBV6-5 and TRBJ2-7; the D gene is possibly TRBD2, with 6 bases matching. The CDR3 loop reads CASSYGRGFPEQYF. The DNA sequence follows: TGTGCCAGCAGTTACGGGCGGGGTTTTCCTGAGCAGTACTTC.